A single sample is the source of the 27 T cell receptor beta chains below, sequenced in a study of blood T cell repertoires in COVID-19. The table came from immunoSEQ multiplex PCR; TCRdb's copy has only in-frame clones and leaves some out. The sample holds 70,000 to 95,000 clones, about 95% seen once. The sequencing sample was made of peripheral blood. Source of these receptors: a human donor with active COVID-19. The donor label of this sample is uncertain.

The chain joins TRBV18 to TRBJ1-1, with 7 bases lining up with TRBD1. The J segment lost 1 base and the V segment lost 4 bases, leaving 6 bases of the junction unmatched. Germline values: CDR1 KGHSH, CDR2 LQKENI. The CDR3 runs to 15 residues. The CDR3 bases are TGTGCCAGCTCACGGGACAGAATACCGAACACTGAAGCTTTCTTT. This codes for CASSRDRIPNTEAFF.

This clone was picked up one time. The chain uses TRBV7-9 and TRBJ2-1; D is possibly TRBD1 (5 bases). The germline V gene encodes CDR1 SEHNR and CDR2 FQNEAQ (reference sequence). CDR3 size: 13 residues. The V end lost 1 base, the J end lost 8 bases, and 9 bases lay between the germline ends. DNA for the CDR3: TGTGCCAGCAGCTTAGTGGGGCCCGATGAGCAGTTCTTC. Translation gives CASSLVGPDEQFF.

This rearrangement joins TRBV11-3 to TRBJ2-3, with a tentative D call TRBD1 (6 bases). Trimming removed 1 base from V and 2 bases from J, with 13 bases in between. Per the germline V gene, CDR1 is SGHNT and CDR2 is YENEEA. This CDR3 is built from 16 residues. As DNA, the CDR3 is TGTGCCAGCAGCTTAGCCGGGACATCCAACACAGATACGCAGTATTTT. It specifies CASSLAGTSNTDTQYF.

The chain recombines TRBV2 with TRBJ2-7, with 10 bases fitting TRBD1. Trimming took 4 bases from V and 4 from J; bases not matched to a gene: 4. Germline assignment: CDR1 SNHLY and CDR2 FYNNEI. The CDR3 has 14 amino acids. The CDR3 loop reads CASSGDRGQYEQYF. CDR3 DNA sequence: TGTGCCAGCAGTGGGGACAGGGGCCAATACGAGCAGTACTTC.

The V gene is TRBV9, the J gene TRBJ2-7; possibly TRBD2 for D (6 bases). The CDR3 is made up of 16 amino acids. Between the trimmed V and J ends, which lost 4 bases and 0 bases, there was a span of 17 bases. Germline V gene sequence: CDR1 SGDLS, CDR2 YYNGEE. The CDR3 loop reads CASSPEIGGVSYEQYF. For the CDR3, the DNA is TGTGCCAGCAGCCCAGAGATTGGCGGGGTCTCCTACGAGCAGTACTTC.

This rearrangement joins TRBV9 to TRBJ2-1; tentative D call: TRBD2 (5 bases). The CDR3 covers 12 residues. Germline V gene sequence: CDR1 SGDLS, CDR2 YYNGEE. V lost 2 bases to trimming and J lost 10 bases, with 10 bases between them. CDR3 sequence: CASSVWENEQFF. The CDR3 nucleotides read TGTGCCAGCAGCGTGTGGGAGAACGAGCAGTTCTTC.

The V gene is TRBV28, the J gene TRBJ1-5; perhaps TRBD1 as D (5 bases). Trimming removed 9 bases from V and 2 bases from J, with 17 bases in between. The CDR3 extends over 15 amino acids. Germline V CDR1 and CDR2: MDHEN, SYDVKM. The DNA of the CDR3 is TGTGCCAGTGCAGGGTACCCCATTGGCAATCAGCCCCAGCATTTT. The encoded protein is CASAGYPIGNQPQHF.

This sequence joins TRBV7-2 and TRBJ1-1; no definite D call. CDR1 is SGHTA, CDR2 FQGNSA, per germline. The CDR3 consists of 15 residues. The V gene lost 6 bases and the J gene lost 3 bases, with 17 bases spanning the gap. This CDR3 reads CASRRDPGPDTEAFF. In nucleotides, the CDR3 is TGTGCCAGCAGACGGGATCCGGGTCCTGACACTGAAGCTTTCTTT.

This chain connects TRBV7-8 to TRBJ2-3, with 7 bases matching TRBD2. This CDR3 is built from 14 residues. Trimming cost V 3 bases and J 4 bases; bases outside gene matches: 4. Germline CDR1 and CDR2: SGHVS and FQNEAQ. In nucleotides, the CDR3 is TGTGCCAGCAGCTTTCTGGCGGGAGCAGATACGCAGTATTTT. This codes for CASSFLAGADTQYF.

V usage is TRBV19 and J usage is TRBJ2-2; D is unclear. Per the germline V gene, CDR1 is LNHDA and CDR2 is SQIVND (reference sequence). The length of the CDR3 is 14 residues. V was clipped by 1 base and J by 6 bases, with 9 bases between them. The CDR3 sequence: CASSIGLPPGELFF. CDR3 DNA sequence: TGTGCCAGTAGTATAGGACTCCCACCCGGGGAGCTGTTTTTT.

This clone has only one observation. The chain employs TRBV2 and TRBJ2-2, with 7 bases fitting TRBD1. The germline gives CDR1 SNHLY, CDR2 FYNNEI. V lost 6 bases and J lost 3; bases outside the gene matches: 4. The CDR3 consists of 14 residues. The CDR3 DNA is TGTGCCAGCAGAGAGGGACAGTACACCGGGGAGCTGTTTTTT. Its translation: CASREGQYTGELFF.

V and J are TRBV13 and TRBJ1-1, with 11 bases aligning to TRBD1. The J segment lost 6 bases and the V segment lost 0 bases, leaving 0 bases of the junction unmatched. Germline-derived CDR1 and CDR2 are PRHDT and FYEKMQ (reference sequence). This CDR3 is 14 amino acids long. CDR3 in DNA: TGTGCCAGCAGCTTAGGGGGACAGGGGGCTGAAGCTTTCTTT. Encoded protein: CASSLGGQGAEAFF.

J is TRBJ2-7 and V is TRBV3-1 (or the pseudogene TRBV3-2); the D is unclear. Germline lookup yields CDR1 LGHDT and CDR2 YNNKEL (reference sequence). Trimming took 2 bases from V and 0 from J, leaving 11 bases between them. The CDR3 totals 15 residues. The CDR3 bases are TGTGCCAGCAGCCAATACGACACGAACTCCTACGAGCAGTACTTC. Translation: CASSQYDTNSYEQYF.

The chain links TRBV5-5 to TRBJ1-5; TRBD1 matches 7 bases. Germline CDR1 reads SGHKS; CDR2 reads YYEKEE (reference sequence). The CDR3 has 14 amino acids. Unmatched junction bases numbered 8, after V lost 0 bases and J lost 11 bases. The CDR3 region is CASSLDTGVIAQHF. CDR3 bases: TGTGCCAGCAGCTTGGACACAGGGGTTATAGCCCAGCATTTT.

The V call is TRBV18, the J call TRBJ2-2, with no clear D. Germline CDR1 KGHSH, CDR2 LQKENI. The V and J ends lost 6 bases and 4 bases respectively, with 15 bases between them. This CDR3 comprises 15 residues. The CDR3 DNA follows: TGTGCCAGCTCCCCCGCCCCGCCAGGCACCGGGGAGCTGTTTTTT. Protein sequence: CASSPAPPGTGELFF.

The CDR3 region has the DNA TGTGCCAGCAGCTTAGCGTCATACTATAGCAATCAGCCCCAGCATTTT. Its translation is CASSLASYYSNQPQHF. The chain uses TRBV7-8 and TRBJ1-5, with D hard to call. The germline V gene has CDR1 SGHVS and CDR2 FQNEAQ. The CDR3 extends over 16 amino acids. V was trimmed by 0 bases and J by 0 bases, leaving 9 bases between them.

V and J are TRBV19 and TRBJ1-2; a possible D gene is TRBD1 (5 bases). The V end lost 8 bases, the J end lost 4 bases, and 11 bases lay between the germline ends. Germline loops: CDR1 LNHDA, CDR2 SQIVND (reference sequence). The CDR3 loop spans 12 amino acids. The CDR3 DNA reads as TGTGCCAGTGTTACAGGTTCCTATGGCTACACCTTC. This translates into CASVTGSYGYTF.

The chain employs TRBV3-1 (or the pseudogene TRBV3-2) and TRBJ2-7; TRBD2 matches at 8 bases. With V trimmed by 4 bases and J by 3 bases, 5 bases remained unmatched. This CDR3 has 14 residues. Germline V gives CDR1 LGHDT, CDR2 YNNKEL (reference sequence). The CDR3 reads CASSRQRGHYEQYF. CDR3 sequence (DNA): TGTGCCAGCAGCCGGCAGCGGGGGCACTACGAGCAGTACTTC.

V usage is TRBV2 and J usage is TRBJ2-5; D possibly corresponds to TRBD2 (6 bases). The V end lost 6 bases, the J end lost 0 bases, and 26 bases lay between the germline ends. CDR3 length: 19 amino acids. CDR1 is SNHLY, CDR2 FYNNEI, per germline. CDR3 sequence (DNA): TGTGCCAGCAGGGGAAATCCGGGGACTCCGAAAGGGGACCAAGAGACCCAGTACTTC. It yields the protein CASRGNPGTPKGDQETQYF.

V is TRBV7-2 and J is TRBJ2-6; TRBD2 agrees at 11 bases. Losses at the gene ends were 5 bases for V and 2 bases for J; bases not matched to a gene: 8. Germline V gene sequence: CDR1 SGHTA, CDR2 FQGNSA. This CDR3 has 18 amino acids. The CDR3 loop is CASSAYSSGGTGANVLTF. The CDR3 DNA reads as TGTGCCAGCAGCGCTTACTCTAGCGGGGGGACTGGGGCCAACGTCCTGACTTTC.

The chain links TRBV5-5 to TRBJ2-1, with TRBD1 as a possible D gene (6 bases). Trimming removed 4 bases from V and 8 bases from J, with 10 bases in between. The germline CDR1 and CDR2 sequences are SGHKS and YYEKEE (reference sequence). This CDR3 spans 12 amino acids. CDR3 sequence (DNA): TGTGCCAGCAGCCTACAGGGTGATGAGCAGTTCTTC. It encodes CASSLQGDEQFF.

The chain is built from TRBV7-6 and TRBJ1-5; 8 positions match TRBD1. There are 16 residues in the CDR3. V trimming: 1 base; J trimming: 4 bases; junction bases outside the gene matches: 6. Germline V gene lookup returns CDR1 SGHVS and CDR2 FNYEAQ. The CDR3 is CASSLGSGGLNQPQHF. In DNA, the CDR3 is TGTGCCAGCAGCTTAGGTTCAGGGGGCTTGAATCAGCCCCAGCATTTT.

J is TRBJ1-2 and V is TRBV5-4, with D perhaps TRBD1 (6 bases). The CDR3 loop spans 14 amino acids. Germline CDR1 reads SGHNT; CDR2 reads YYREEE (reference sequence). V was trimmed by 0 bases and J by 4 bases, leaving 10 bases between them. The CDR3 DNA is TGTGCCAGCAGCTTGGAGGGGGAGGGCTATGGCTACACCTTC. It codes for CASSLEGEGYGYTF.

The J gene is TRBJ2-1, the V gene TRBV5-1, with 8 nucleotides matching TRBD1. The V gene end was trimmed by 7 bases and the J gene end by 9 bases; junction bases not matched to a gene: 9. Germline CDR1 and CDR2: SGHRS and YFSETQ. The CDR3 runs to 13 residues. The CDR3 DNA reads TGCGCCAGCTCCGAGGGGACAGGCGGTGAGCAGTTCTTC. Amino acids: CASSEGTGGEQFF.

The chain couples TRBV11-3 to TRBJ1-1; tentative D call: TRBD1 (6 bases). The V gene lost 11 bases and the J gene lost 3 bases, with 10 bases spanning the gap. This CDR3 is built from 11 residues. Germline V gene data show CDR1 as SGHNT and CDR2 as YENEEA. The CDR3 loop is CAVQGDTEAFF. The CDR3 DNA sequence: TGTGCCGTACAGGGTGACACTGAAGCTTTCTTT.

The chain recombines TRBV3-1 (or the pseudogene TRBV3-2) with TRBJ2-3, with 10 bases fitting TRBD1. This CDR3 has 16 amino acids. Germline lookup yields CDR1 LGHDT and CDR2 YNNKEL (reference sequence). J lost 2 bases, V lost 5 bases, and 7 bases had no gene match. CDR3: CASSSWTGGNTDTQYF. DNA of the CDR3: TGTGCCAGCAGCTCTTGGACAGGGGGTAACACAGATACGCAGTATTTT.

The CDR3 DNA follows: TGTGCCAGCAAAGGGACTAGCGGGAAGAGCTCCTACAATGAGCAGTTCTTC. Translating gives CASKGTSGKSSYNEQFF. The rearrangement links TRBV28 to TRBJ2-1, with 13 bases fitting TRBD2. The CDR3 totals 17 residues. The V gene end was trimmed by 7 bases and the J gene end by 0 bases; junction bases not matched to a gene: 6. Germline assignment: CDR1 MDHEN and CDR2 SYDVKM.